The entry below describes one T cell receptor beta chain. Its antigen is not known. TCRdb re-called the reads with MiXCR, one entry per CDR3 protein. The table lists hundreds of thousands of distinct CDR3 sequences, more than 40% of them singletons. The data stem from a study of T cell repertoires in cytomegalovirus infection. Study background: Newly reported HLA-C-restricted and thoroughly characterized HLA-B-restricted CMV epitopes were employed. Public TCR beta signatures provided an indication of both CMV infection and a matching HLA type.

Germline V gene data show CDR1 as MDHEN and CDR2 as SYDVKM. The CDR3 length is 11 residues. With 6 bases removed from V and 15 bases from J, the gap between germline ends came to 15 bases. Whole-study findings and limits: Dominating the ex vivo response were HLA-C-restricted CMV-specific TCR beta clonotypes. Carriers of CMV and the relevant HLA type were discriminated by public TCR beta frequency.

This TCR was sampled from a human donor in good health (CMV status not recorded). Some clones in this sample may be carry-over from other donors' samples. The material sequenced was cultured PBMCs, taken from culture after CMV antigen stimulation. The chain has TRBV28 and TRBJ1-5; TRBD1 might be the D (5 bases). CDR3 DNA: TGTGCCAGCAGACAAGGGACCTACTGGCATTTT. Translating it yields CASRQGTYWHF.